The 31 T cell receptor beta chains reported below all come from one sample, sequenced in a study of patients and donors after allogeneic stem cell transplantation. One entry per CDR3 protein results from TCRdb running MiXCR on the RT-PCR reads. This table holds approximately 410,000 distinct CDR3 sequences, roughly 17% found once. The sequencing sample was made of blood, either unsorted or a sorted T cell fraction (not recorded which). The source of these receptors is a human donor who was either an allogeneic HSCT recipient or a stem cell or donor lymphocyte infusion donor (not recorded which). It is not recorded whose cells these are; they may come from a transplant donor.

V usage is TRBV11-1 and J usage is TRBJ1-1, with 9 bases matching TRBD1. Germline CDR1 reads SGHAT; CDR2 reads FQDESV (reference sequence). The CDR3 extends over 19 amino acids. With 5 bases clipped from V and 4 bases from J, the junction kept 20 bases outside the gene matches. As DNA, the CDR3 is TGTGCCAGCAGCCATCTCGGGACAGGGATTTGGATTCGGGGCACTGAAGCTTTCTTT. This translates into CASSHLGTGIWIRGTEAFF.

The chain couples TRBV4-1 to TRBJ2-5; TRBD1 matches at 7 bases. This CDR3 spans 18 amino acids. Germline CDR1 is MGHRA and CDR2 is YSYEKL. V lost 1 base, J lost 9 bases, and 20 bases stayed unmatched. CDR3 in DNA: TGCGCCAGCAGCCAAGCCCCAACTCCGGGACAGCGAAGAGCGGCCCAGTACTTC. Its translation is CASSQAPTPGQRRAAQYF.

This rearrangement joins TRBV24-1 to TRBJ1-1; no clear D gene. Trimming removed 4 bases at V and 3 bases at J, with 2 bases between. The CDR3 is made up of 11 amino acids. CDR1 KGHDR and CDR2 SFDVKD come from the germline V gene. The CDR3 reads CATSDHTEAFF. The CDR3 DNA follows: TGTGCCACCAGTGACCACACTGAAGCTTTCTTT.

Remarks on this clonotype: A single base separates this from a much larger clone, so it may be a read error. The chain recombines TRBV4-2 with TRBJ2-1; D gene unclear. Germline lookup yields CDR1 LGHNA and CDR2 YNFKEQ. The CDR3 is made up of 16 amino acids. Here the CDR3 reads CASRQVSRVGYNEQFF. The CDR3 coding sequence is TGTGCCAGCAGACAAGTATCCCGAGTCGGATACAATGAGCAGTTCTTC.

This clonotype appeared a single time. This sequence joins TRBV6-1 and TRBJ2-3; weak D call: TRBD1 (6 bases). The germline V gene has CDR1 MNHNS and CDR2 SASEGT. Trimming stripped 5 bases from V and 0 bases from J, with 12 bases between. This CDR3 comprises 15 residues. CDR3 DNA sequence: TGTGCCAGCAGTAGGACAGCTACAAGCACAGATACGCAGTATTTT. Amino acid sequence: CASSRTATSTDTQYF.

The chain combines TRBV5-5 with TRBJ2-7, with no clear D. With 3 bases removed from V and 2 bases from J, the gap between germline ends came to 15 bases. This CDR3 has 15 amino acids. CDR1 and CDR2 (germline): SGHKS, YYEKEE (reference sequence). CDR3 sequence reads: CASSSRFESPYEQYF. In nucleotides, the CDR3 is TGTGCCAGCAGCTCGAGATTTGAAAGCCCCTACGAGCAGTACTTC.

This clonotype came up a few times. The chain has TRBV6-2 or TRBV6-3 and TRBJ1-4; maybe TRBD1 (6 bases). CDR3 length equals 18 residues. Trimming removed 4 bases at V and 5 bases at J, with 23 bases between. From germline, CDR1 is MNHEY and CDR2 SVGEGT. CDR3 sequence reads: CASSSPGTKLLLNEKLFF. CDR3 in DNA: TGTGCCAGCAGTTCACCCGGGACAAAGCTTCTACTAAATGAAAAACTGTTTTTT.

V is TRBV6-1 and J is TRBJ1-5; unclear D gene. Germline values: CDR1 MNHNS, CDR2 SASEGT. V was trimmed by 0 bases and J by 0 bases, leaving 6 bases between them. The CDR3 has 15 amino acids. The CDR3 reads CASSEAGGSNQPQHF. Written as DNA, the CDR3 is TGTGCCAGCAGTGAAGCGGGAGGTAGCAATCAGCCCCAGCATTTT.

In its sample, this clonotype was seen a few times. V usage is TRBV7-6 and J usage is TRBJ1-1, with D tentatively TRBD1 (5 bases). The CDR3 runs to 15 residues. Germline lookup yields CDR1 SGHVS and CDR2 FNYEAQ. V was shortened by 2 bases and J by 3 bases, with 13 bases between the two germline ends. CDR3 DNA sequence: TGTGCCAGCAGCTTATACGAACTGGGGGACACTGAAGCTTTCTTT. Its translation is CASSLYELGDTEAFF.

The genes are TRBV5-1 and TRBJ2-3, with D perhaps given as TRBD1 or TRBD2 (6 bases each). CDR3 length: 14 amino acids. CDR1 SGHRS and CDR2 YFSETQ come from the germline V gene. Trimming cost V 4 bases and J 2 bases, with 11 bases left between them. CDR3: CASSPRGPTDTQYF. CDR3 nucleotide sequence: TGCGCCAGCAGCCCCCGGGGGCCCACAGATACGCAGTATTTT.

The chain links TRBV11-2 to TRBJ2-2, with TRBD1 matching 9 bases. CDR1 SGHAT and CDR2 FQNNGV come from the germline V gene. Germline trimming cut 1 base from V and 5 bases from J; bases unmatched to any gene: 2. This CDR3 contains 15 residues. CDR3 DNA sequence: TGTGCCAGCAGCTTAGGGACAGGGGTTACCGGGGAGCTGTTTTTT. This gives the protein CASSLGTGVTGELFF. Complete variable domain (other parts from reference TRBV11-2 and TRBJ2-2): EAGVAQSPRYKIIEKRQSVAFWCNPISGHATLYWYQQILGQGPKLLIQFQNNGVVDDSQLPKDRFSAERLKGVDSTLKIQPAKLEDSAVYLCASSLGTGVTGELFFGEGSRLTVL.

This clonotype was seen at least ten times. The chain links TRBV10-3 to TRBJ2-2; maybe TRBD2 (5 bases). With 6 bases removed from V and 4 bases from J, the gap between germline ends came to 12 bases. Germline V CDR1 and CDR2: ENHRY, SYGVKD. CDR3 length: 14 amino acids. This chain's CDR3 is CAIRASEGTGELFF. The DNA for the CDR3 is TGTGCCATCAGGGCGAGCGAGGGCACCGGGGAGCTGTTTTTT.

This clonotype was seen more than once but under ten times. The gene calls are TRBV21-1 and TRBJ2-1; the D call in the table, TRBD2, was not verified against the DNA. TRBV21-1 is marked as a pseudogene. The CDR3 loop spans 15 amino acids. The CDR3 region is CASSPGPSEFNEQFF. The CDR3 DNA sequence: TGTGCCAGCAGCCCGGGGCCCTCCGAATTCAATGAGCAGTTCTTC.

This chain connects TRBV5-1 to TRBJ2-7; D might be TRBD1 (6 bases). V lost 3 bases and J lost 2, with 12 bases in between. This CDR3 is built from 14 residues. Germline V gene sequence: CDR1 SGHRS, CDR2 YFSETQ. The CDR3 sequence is CASSWAGDPYEQYF. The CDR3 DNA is TGCGCCAGCAGCTGGGCAGGGGATCCCTACGAGCAGTACTTC. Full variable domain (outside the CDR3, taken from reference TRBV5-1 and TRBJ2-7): KAGVTQTPRYLIKTRGQQVTLSCSPISGHRSVSWYQQTPGQGLQFLFEYFSETQRNKGNFPGRFSGRQFSNSRSEMNVSTLELGDSALYLCASSWAGDPYEQYFGPGTRLTVT.

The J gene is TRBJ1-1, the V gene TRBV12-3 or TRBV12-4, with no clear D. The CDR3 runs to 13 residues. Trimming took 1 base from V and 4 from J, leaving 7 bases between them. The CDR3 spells CASSLDQITEAFF. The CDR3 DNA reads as TGTGCCAGCAGTTTAGACCAAATCACTGAAGCTTTCTTT.

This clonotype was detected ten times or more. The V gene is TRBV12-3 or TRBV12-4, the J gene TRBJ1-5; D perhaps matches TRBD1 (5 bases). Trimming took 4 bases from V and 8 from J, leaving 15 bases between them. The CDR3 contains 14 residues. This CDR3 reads CASSSSRAREPQHF. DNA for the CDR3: TGTGCCAGCAGTTCCAGCAGGGCCCGAGAGCCCCAGCATTTT.

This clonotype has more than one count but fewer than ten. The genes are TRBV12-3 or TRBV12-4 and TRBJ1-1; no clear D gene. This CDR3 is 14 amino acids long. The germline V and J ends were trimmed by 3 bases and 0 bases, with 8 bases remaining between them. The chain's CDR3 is CASSLSRLNTEAFF. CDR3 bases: TGTGCCAGCAGTTTGAGCAGGCTGAACACTGAAGCTTTCTTT.

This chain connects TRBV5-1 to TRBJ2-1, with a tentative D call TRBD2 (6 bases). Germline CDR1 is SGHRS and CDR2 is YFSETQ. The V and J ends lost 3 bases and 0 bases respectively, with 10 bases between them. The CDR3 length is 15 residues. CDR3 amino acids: CASSSSAYSYNEQFF. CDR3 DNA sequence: TGCGCCAGCAGCTCTAGCGCCTACTCCTACAATGAGCAGTTCTTC.

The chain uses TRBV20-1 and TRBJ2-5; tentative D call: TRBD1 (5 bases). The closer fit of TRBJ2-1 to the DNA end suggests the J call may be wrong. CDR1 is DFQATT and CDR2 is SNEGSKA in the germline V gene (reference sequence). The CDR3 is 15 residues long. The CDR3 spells CSARVDPGIQETQFF. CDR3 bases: TGCAGTGCTAGAGTGGATCCAGGGATCCAAGAGACCCAGTTCTTC.

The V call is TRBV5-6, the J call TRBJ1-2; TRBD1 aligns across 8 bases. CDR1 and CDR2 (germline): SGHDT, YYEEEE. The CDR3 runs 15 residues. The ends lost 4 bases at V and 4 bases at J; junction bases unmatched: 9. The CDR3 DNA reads TGTGCCAGCAGCCGGACAGGGTGGCTTAGCTATGGCTACACCTTC. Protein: CASSRTGWLSYGYTF.

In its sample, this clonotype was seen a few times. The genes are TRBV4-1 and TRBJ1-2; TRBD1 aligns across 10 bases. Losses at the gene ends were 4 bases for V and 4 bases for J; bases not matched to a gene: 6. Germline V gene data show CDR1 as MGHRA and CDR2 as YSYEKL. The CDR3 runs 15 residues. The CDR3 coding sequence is TGCGCCAGCAGCCGAAGCGGGACAGGGGTCTATGGCTACACCTTC. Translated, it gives CASSRSGTGVYGYTF.

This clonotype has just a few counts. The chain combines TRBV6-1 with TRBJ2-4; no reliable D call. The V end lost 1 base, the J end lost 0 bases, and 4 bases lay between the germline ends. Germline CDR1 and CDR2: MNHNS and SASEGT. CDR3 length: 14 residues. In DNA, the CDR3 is TGTGCCAGCAGTGAAGGGGTAGCCAAAAACATTCAGTACTTC. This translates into CASSEGVAKNIQYF.

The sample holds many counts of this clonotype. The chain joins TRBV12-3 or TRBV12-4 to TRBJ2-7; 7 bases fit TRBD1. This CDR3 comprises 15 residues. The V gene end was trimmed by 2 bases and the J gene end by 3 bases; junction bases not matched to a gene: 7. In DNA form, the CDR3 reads TGTGCCAGCAGTTTAATCGGCCAGGGGGACTACGAGCAGTACTTC. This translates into CASSLIGQGDYEQYF.

The CDR3 DNA reads TGTGCCAGCAGTTTAAGGGCAGGGGGTAATGAGCAGTTCTTC. Its translation is CASSLRAGGNEQFF. J is TRBJ2-1 and V is TRBV27; 7 nucleotides align to TRBD1. The CDR3 length is 14 residues. The germline V gene has CDR1 MNHEY and CDR2 SMNVEV (reference sequence). J was trimmed by 7 bases and V by 2 bases; bases with no gene match: 5.

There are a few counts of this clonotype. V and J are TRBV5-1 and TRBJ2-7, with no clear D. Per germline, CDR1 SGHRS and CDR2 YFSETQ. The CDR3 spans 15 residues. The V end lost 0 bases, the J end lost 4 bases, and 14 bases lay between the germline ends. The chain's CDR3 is CASSLGTLKVYEQYF. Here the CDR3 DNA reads TGCGCCAGCAGCTTGGGGACCTTAAAGGTTTACGAGCAGTACTTC.

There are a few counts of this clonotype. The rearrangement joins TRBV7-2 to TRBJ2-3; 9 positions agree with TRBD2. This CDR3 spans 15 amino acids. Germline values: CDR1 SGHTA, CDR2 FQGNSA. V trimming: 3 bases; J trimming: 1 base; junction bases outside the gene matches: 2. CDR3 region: CASSFKRGGTDTQYF. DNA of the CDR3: TGTGCCAGCAGCTTTAAGCGGGGGGGCACAGATACGCAGTATTTT.

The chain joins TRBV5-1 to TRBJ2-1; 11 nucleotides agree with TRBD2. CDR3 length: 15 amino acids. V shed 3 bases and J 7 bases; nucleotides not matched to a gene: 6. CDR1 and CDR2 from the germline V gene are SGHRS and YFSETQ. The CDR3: CASSWIAGGNNEQFF. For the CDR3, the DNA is TGCGCCAGCAGCTGGATAGCGGGAGGGAATAATGAGCAGTTCTTC. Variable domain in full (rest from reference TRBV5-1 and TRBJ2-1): KAGVTQTPRYLIKTRGQQVTLSCSPISGHRSVSWYQQTPGQGLQFLFEYFSETQRNKGNFPGRFSGRQFSNSRSEMNVSTLELGDSALYLCASSWIAGGNNEQFFGPGTRLTVL.

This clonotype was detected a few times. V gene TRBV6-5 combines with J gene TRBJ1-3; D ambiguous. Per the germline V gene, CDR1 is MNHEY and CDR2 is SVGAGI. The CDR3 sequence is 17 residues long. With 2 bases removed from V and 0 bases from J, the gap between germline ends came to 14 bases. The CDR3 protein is CASSYTTPRYSGNTIYF. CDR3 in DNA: TGTGCCAGCAGTTACACTACCCCTCGATACTCTGGAAACACCATATATTTT.

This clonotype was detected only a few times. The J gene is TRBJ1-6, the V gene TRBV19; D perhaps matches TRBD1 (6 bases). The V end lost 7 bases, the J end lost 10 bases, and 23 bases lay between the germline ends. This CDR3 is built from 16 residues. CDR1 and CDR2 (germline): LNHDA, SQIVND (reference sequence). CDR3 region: CASKDSSTSPGSPLHF. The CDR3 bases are TGTGCCAGTAAGGACAGCTCCACATCCCCTGGATCACCCCTCCACTTT.

This CDR3 reads CASSQEAAGRGLQYF. DNA of the CDR3: TGCGCCAGCAGCCAAGAGGCTGCTGGAAGGGGCCTGCAGTACTTC. The V call is TRBV4-1, the J call TRBJ2-7, with D perhaps TRBD1 (5 bases). Trimming pared 0 bases from V and 9 bases from J, leaving 18 bases between. CDR3 size: 15 residues. Germline CDR1 is MGHRA and CDR2 is YSYEKL.

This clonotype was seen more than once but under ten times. CDR3 sequence: CASSLLGRTYEQYF. CDR3 bases: TGTGCCAGCAGTTTATTAGGCCGAACCTACGAGCAGTACTTC. The rearrangement links TRBV12-3 or TRBV12-4 to TRBJ2-7, with no clear D. Trimming left V 2 bases short and J 2 bases short, with 10 bases between. The CDR3 sequence is 14 residues long.